Below are 21 T cell receptor beta chains sequenced from a single sample in a study of monozygotic twins with inflammatory bowel disease. TCRdb re-called the 5' RACE reads and shows each CDR3 protein once, DNA omitted. The sample totals a few hundred thousand distinct CDR3 sequences; its top ten clones hold less than 2.5%. Sequencing used blood. These receptors were obtained from a human donor with ulcerative colitis or Crohn's disease, or a healthy co-twin of an affected twin (not recorded which).

This chain uses TRBV30 with TRBJ2-7; TCRdb gives TRBD1 as the D gene, but with no DNA this cannot be confirmed. CDR3 size: 13 residues. CDR1 GTSNPN and CDR2 SVGIG come from the germline V gene (reference sequence). The CDR3 sequence: CAWSAQGGGEQYF.

The V gene is TRBV19, the J gene TRBJ2-1; as DNA is missing, the TRBD2 call by TCRdb cannot be tested. The length of the CDR3 is 14 residues. Germline loops: CDR1 LNHDA, CDR2 SQIVND (reference sequence). CDR3: CASSVGLAGHEQFF. The complete variable domain, with remaining parts taken from reference TRBV19 and TRBJ2-1, reads DGGITQSPKYLFRKEGQNVTLSCEQNLNHDAMYWYRQDPGQGLRLIYYSQIVNDFQKGDIAEGYSVSREKKESFPLTVTSAQKNPTAFYLCASSVGLAGHEQFFGPGTRLTVL.

The chain couples TRBV5-1 to TRBJ2-3; TCRdb indicates TRBD1, and absent DNA this call remains unverified. The length of the CDR3 is 15 residues. CDR1 SGHRS and CDR2 YFSETQ come from the germline V gene. The CDR3 region is CASSLGRGLADTQYF.

The J gene is TRBJ2-2, the V gene TRBV27; there is no DNA to check the TCRdb D call of TRBD2. The germline V gene encodes CDR1 MNHEY and CDR2 SMNVEV (reference sequence). The CDR3 length is 15 residues. CDR3 protein: CASSLRGSSTGELFF.

V is TRBV5-5 and J is TRBJ1-1. Germline V gene sequence: CDR1 SGHKS, CDR2 YYEKEE (reference sequence). The length of the CDR3 is 15 residues. The chain's CDR3 is CASIRSLGRATEAFF.

This chain connects TRBV14 to TRBJ1-4; no DNA is available, so the TRBD1 call from TCRdb remains unchecked. Per germline, CDR1 SGHDN and CDR2 FVKESK. This CDR3 spans 16 amino acids. CDR3 loop: CASSQEEGLRGEKLFF.

The chain uses TRBV6-1 and TRBJ1-1. The CDR3 loop spans 12 amino acids. Germline V lookup: CDR1 MNHNS, CDR2 SASEGT. The CDR3: CASAQYPTEAFF.

The CDR3 spells CSAPTGVSGYTF. The J gene is TRBJ1-2, the V gene TRBV20-1; without DNA, the TCRdb call of TRBD1 cannot be checked. The CDR3 totals 12 residues. Germline V gene lookup returns CDR1 DFQATT and CDR2 SNEGSKA (reference sequence).

V is TRBV28 and J is TRBJ1-2. In germline, CDR1 is MDHEN, CDR2 SYDVKM. CDR3 length equals 16 residues. CDR3 in amino acids: CASSFPSGWGDYGYTF.

The rearrangement joins TRBV12-3 or TRBV12-4 to TRBJ1-4; checking the TCRdb D call of TRBD1 is not possible without DNA. This CDR3 is 15 amino acids long. CDR3 sequence reads: CASRLRTATGEKLFF.

This chain uses TRBV7-9 with TRBJ1-1. The CDR3 is 12 residues long. Germline CDR1 and CDR2: SEHNR and FQNEAQ (reference sequence). CDR3 sequence: CASSSDRSEAFF.

This chain joins TRBV5-4 and TRBJ1-1; TCRdb lists TRBD1, though no DNA is available to test this call. The germline V gene has CDR1 SGHNT and CDR2 YYREEE (reference sequence). The CDR3 loop spans 15 amino acids. CDR3: CASSSLTEKNTEAFF. Supplemented by reference TRBV5-4 and TRBJ1-1, the full variable domain reads ETGVTQSPTHLIKTRGQQVTLRCSSQSGHNTVSWYQQALGQGPQFIFQYYREEENGRGNFPPRFSGLQFPNYSSELNVNALELDDSALYLCASSSLTEKNTEAFFGQGTRLTVV.

The V gene is TRBV20-1, the J gene TRBJ1-5; TCRdb's D call of TRBD1 is untestable without DNA. The CDR3 loop spans 15 amino acids. Germline V gene sequence: CDR1 DFQATT, CDR2 SNEGSKA (reference sequence). The CDR3 reads CSASSSGTVRQPQHF.

The gene calls are TRBV6-2 or TRBV6-3 and TRBJ1-4; absent DNA, TCRdb's TRBD1 call cannot be checked. The CDR3 loop spans 17 amino acids. CDR1 and CDR2 (germline): MNHEY, SVGEGT. CDR3 sequence reads: CASSYSSIGQSKEKLFF.

The CDR3 sequence is CASSFLAGEYEQYF. This rearrangement joins TRBV5-1 to TRBJ2-7; TCRdb lists TRBD2, though no DNA is available to test this call. The CDR3 loop spans 14 amino acids. Germline CDR1 reads SGHRS; CDR2 reads YFSETQ.

V usage is TRBV19 and J usage is TRBJ2-6; TCRdb selects TRBD1, and the lack of DNA leaves this call unchecked. The germline V gene encodes CDR1 LNHDA and CDR2 SQIVND (reference sequence). This CDR3 has 17 amino acids. The CDR3: CASSMGPGDLWANVLTF.

The rearrangement links TRBV5-1 to TRBJ2-5; as DNA is missing, the TRBD2 call by TCRdb cannot be tested. The CDR3 loop spans 14 amino acids. Germline V gene lookup returns CDR1 SGHRS and CDR2 YFSETQ. The CDR3 loop reads CASSLDGLAETQYF.

V and J are TRBV20-1 and TRBJ1-6; TCRdb's assignment of TRBD1 cannot be checked, as there is no DNA. CDR3 length: 14 amino acids. The germline V gene has CDR1 DFQATT and CDR2 SNEGSKA (reference sequence). The CDR3: CSASKDRANSPLHF.

This chain joins TRBV7-2 and TRBJ2-1; TCRdb outputs TRBD2, but without DNA this stays unchecked. The CDR3 has 15 residues. From germline, CDR1 is SGHTA and CDR2 FQGNSA. CDR3 residues: CASSGEDSPYNEQFF. Drawing the rest from reference TRBV7-2 and TRBJ2-1, the complete variable domain is GAGVSQSPSNKVTEKGKDVELRCDPISGHTALYWYRQSLGQGLEFLIYFQGNSAPDKSGLPSDRFSAERTGGSVSTLTIQRTQQEDSAVYLCASSGEDSPYNEQFFGPGTRLTVL.

The chain is built from TRBV11-2 and TRBJ2-5; TCRdb indicates TRBD1, and absent DNA this call remains unverified. The CDR3 loop spans 14 amino acids. Germline CDR1 is SGHAT and CDR2 is FQNNGV. The CDR3 loop reads CASRETGFGKTQYF.

The genes are TRBV7-2 and TRBJ2-7. The CDR3 length is 15 residues. Germline V lookup: CDR1 SGHTA, CDR2 FQGNSA. CDR3 sequence: CASSPRAGGFYEQYF.